This TCR beta chain is drawn from a study of T-cell memory formation after mild COVID-19. Study at large: TCR clusters largely stayed donor specific.

About this clonotype: Its antigen remains unknown.

The germline gives CDR1 MGHRA, CDR2 YSYEKL. Trimming took off 4 bases at V and 5 bases at J, with 17 bases between the two ends. The CDR3 has 15 residues. General observations from the study: Pre-infection memory held some responding clones, suggesting pre-existing cross-reactive T cells responded. Shrinking CD4+ clones resided mostly in CM and EM, and CD8+ ones in EMRA.

After 5'RACE with constant-segment primers, TCR alpha and TCR beta cDNA libraries carrying sample barcodes and UMIs were obtained. Via MiXCR, TCRdb re-called the 5' RACE reads, giving one row per CDR3 protein. The repertoire holds about 250,000 distinct CDR3 sequences, with over 15% as singletons. The specimen was PBMCs or a T cell subset sorted from them (not recorded which). The TCR sequence derives from a man aged 18 to 29 who had mild COVID-19 (a few samples of this study predate the infection). Cell type and time point are not known. This chain connects TRBV4-1 to TRBJ2-5; perhaps TRBD1 as D (6 bases). CDR3 in amino acids: CASSRTGPEGETQYF. In DNA, the CDR3 is TGCGCCAGCAGCCGAACAGGGCCAGAGGGGGAGACCCAGTACTTC.